This T cell receptor (beta chain) emerged from a study of spatial heterogeneity in lung cancer. Study results and limitations: Expanded tumor TCRs that were ubiquitous appeared in blood more at resection than follow-up.

TCRdb analysed the 5' RACE reads with MiXCR anew, one entry per CDR3 protein. The sample lists 51,000 or so distinct CDR3 sequences; around 7.7% were seen once. Stated time point: blood at routine non-recurrence follow-up after resection. TCRs were sequenced from unsorted whole RNA of tumor, nontumor lung or PBMC. V shed 8 bases and J shed 3 bases, with 10 bases lying between them. The CDR3 contains 12 residues. Germline CDR1 is MNHEY and CDR2 is SVGAGI. This clonotype rates as medium-sized (0.01 to 0.1%). Its antigen is as yet unknown. Material: PBMCs, obtained at follow-up. This TCR came from a female donor with early-stage non-small cell lung cancer. V gene TRBV6-5 combines with J gene TRBJ2-5; D not resolved. The CDR3 nucleotides are TGTGCCAGCCGCACAGTAGAAGAGACCCAGTACTTC. This encodes CASRTVEETQYF.